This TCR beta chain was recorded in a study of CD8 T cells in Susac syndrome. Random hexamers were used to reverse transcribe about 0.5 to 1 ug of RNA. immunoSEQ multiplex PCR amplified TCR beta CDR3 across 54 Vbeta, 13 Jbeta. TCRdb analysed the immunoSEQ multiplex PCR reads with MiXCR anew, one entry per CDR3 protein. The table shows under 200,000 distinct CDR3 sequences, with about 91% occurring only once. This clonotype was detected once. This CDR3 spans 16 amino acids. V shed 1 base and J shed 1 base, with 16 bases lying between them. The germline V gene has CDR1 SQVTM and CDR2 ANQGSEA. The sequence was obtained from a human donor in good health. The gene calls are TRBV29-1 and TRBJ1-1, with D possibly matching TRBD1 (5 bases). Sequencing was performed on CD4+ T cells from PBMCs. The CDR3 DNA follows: TGCAGCGTTGAAGGGATGGGGGGATTAAGGAACACTGAAGCTTTCTTT. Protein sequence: CSVEGMGGLRNTEAFF.